The 12 T cell receptor beta chains below come from one sample, sequenced in a study of blood T cell repertoires in COVID-19. Using immunoSEQ multiplex PCR, the repertoire was profiled, and TCRdb retains in-frame clones only, with some absent. Altogether some 250,000 clones are present, about 86% being singletons, with the ten largest covering approximately 5.4%. The sequencing input was peripheral blood. The receptor set was obtained from a man aged 80 or over with acute or convalescent COVID-19.

The CDR3 is CASSRQGSDEQYF. CDR3 nucleotide sequence: TGTGCCAGCAGTCGACAGGGGTCAGACGAGCAGTACTTC. The gene calls are TRBV7-9 and TRBJ2-7, with TRBD1 matching over 8 bases. CDR3 length: 13 residues. Germline-derived CDR1 and CDR2 are SEHNR and FQNEAQ (reference sequence). The J segment lost 5 bases and the V segment lost 6 bases, leaving 6 bases of the junction unmatched.

The chain carries TRBV5-4 and TRBJ1-6, with D possibly matching TRBD1 (5 bases). The CDR3 sequence is 14 residues long. The germline CDR1 and CDR2 sequences are SGHNT and YYREEE (reference sequence). Trimming left V 1 base short and J 8 bases short, with 10 bases between. CDR3 nucleotide sequence: TGTGCCAGCAGCTTGAACAGGATTGATTCACCCCTCCACTTT. Translating gives CASSLNRIDSPLHF.

The chain combines TRBV19 with TRBJ2-7; 7 bases match TRBD2. Trimming cost V 3 bases and J 3 bases; bases outside gene matches: 2. Germline V lookup: CDR1 LNHDA, CDR2 SQIVND (reference sequence). There are 13 residues in the CDR3. The CDR3 reads CASSIGGGYEQYF. The CDR3 DNA is TGTGCCAGTAGTATTGGGGGGGGCTACGAGCAGTACTTC.

The V call is TRBV6-6, the J call TRBJ1-4, with TRBD1 matching over 10 bases. The V gene's germline CDR1 is MNHNY and CDR2 SVGAGI (reference sequence). V shed 0 bases, J shed 8 bases, and the junction held 3 bases outside the gene matches. CDR3 length: 15 amino acids. CDR3 coding DNA: TGTGCCAGCAGTTACTCCGGACAGGGGGGAGAAAAACTGTTTTTT. Translation gives CASSYSGQGGEKLFF.

V usage is TRBV28 and J usage is TRBJ1-6, with 7 bases fitting TRBD1. The CDR3 has 15 amino acids. Trimming cost V 7 bases and J 4 bases; bases outside gene matches: 7. Germline V gives CDR1 MDHEN, CDR2 SYDVKM. The DNA for the CDR3 is TGTGCCAGCAACCCGGGACAGTCTTATAATTCACCCCTCCACTTT. Translation: CASNPGQSYNSPLHF.

About this clone: The same CDR3 is also encoded by other DNA sequences in this sample. The CDR3 loop reads CASSLSSYEQYF. The CDR3 bases are TGTGCCAGCAGCCTGAGCTCCTACGAGCAGTACTTC. The chain uses TRBV7-2 and TRBJ2-7; D not resolved. CDR3 length: 12 residues. Per the germline V gene, CDR1 is SGHTA and CDR2 is FQGNSA. V was pared by 5 bases and J by 0 bases, with 5 bases between. The variable domain in full, with the rest retrieved from reference TRBV7-2 and TRBJ2-7, is GAGVSQSPSNKVTEKGKDVELRCDPISGHTALYWYRQSLGQGLEFLIYFQGNSAPDKSGLPSDRFSAERTGGSVSTLTIQRTQQEDSAVYLCASSLSSYEQYFGPGTRLTVT.

CDR3 residues: CASSPQKTDLGDQPQHF. In DNA form, the CDR3 reads TGTGCCAGCAGTCCACAGAAGACAGACTTAGGGGATCAGCCCCAGCATTTT. The chain links TRBV27 to TRBJ1-5; tentative D call: TRBD1 (5 bases). Trimming took off 5 bases at V and 5 bases at J, with 22 bases between the two ends. This CDR3 comprises 17 residues. Germline V gives CDR1 MNHEY, CDR2 SMNVEV (reference sequence).

This clone was recorded only once. The chain is built from TRBV3-1 (or the pseudogene TRBV3-2) and TRBJ2-7, with D tentatively TRBD2 (5 bases). The germline V gene encodes CDR1 LGHDT and CDR2 YNNKEL (reference sequence). Trimming pared 1 base from V and 3 bases from J, leaving 13 bases between. The CDR3 length is 15 residues. CDR3 sequence: CASSQVLVSNYEQYF. The CDR3 nucleotides read TGTGCCAGCAGCCAAGTACTAGTTTCCAACTACGAGCAGTACTTC.

In the case of this clone: The identical CDR3 is also encoded by other nucleotide sequences in the sample. This chain connects TRBV30 to TRBJ1-3; a possible D gene is TRBD1 (5 bases). Germline CDR1 GTSNPN, CDR2 SVGIG (reference sequence). The CDR3 has 12 residues. The V gene lost 5 bases and the J gene lost 1 base, with 6 bases spanning the gap. The CDR3 sequence is CAWQGSGNTIYF. The DNA for the CDR3 is TGTGCCTGGCAGGGATCTGGAAACACCATATATTTT.

This CDR3 reads CASSPRAPGELFF. As DNA, the CDR3 is TGTGCCAGCAGCCCGCGAGCACCCGGGGAGCTGTTTTTT. The chain is built from TRBV7-9 and TRBJ2-2; D not resolved. This CDR3 spans 13 amino acids. CDR1 SEHNR and CDR2 FQNEAQ come from the germline V gene (reference sequence). Between the trimmed V and J ends, which lost 5 bases and 6 bases, there was a span of 10 bases.

This rearrangement joins TRBV5-5 to TRBJ1-1; D uncertain. V gave up 0 bases and J gave up 5 bases, with 8 bases separating them. The germline CDR1 and CDR2 sequences are SGHKS and YYEKEE (reference sequence). CDR3 length equals 13 residues. The DNA of the CDR3 is TGTGCCAGCAGCTTGGCCCAGAGGACTGAAGCTTTCTTT. Encoded protein: CASSLAQRTEAFF.

CDR3: CASSPDRVGGYTF. CDR3 DNA sequence: TGCGCCAGCAGCCCGGACAGGGTAGGCGGCTACACCTTC. The chain uses TRBV5-1 and TRBJ1-2; TRBD1 matches 8 bases. V shed 4 bases and J 8 bases; nucleotides not matched to a gene: 7. In germline, CDR1 is SGHRS, CDR2 YFSETQ. The CDR3 sequence is 13 residues long.